The T cell receptor beta chain described here comes from a study of blood T cell repertoires in COVID-19. As originally analysed: Reference gene primer amplification gave nucleated cell count estimates. Measured with immunoSEQ multiplex PCR; TCRdb has only the in-frame clones, and not every one. From that table come the V and J calls and clone size; the DNA was used to work out D and trimming. The sample contains about 180,000 clones, over 80% of which appear only once. The V end lost 4 bases, the J end lost 7 bases, and 5 bases lay between the germline ends. The germline V gene has CDR1 SGHTA and CDR2 FQGTGA. The CDR3 consists of 11 residues. The count of this clone is one.

The source of this sequence is a woman between 65 and 79 years old with COVID-19, enrolled during active disease. The material sequenced was peripheral blood. The rearrangement links TRBV7-3 to TRBJ2-1; D uncertain. CDR3 DNA: TGTGCCAGCAGCTCTACTAATGAGCAGTTCTTC. Translating gives CASSSTNEQFF.